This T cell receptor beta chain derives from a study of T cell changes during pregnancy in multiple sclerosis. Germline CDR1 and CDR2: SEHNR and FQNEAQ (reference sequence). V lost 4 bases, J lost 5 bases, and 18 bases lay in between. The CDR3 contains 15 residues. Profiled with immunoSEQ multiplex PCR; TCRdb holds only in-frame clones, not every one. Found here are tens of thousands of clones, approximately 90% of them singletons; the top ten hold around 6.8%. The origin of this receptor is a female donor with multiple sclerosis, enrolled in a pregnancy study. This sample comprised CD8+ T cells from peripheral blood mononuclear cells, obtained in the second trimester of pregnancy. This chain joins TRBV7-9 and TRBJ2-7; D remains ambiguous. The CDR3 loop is CASSSRTAGIHEQYF. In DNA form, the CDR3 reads TGTGCCAGCAGCTCCCGTACAGCTGGCATCCACGAGCAGTACTTC.